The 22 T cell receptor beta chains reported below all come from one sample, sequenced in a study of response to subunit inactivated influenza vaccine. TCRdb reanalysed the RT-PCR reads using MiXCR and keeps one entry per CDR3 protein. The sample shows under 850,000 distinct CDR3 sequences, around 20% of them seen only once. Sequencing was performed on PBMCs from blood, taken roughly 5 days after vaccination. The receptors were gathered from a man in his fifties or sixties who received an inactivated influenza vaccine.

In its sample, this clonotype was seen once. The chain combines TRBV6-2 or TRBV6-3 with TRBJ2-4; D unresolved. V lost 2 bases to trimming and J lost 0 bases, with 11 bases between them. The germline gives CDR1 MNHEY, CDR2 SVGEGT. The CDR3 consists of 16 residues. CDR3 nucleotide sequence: TGTGCCAGCAGTTACAGGGCAGACCTAGCCAAAAACATTCAGTACTTC. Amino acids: CASSYRADLAKNIQYF.

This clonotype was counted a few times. The CDR3 DNA reads TGTGCCAGCAGACCTAATAGCGGGAGGGCCTTAGATACGCAGTATTTT. This gives the protein CASRPNSGRALDTQYF. The chain couples TRBV7-9 to TRBJ2-3, with 11 bases fitting TRBD2. Per the germline V gene, CDR1 is SEHNR and CDR2 is FQNEAQ (reference sequence). This CDR3 is 16 amino acids long. J gave up 5 bases and V 6 bases, and 10 bases lay outside the gene matches.

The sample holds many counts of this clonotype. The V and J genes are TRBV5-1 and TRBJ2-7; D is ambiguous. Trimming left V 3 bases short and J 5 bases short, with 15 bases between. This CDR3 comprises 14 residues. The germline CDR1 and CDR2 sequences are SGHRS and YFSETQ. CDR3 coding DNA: TGCGCCAGCAGCTGGACCGACTCGGCAAACGAGCAGTACTTC. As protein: CASSWTDSANEQYF.

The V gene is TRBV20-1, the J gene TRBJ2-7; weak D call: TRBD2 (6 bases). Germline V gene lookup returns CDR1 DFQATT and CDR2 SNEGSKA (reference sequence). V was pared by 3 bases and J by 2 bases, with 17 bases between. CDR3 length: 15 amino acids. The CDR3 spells CSARGLSRSPYEQYF. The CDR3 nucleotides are TGCAGTGCTAGGGGACTCTCCCGAAGCCCCTACGAGCAGTACTTC.

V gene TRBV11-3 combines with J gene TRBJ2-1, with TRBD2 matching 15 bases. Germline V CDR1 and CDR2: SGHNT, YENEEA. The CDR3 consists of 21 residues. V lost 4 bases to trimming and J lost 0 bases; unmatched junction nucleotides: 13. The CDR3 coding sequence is TGTGCCAGCAGCTCATTCATGGGACTAGCGGGGGGCTCGGGCTCCTACAATGAGCAGTTCTTC. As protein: CASSSFMGLAGGSGSYNEQFF.

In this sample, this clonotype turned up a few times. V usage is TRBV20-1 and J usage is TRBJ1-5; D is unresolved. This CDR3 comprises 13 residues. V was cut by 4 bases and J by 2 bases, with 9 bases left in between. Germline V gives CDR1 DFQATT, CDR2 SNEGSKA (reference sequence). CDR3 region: CSATPSRNQPQHF. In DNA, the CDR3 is TGCAGTGCTACTCCCTCTCGCAATCAGCCCCAGCATTTT.

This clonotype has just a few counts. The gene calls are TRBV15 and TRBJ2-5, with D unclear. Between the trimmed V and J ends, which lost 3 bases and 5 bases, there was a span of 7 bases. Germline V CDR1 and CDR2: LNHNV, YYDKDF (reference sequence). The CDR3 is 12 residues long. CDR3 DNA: TGTGCCACCAGCAGGCCGCGGGAGACCCAGTACTTC. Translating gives CATSRPRETQYF.

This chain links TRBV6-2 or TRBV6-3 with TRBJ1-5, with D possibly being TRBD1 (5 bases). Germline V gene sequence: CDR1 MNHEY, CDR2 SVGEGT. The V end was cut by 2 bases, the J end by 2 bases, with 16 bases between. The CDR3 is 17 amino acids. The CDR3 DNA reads TGTGCCAGCAGTTACGTTTCAGGGCGAGGTGGCAATCAGCCCCAGCATTTT. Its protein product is CASSYVSGRGGNQPQHF.

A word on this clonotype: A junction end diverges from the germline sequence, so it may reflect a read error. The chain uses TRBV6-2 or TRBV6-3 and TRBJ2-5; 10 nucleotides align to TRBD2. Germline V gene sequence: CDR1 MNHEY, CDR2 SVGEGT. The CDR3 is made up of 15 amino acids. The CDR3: CATERASGGQVTQYF. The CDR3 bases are TGTGCCACCGAACGGGCTAGCGGGGGTCAAGTGACCCAGTACTTC.

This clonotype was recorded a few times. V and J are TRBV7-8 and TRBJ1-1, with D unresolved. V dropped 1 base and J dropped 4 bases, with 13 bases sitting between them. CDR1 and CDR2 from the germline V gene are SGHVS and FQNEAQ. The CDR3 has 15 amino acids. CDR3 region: CASSLDQPGGTEAFF. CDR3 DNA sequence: TGTGCCAGCAGCTTAGACCAACCGGGCGGCACTGAAGCTTTCTTT.

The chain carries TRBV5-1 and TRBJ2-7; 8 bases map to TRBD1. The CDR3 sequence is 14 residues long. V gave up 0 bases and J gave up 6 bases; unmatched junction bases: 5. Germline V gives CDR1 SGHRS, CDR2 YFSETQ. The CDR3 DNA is TGCGCCAGCAGCTTGGGCGGACAGGGTCTCGAGCAGTACTTC. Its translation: CASSLGGQGLEQYF.

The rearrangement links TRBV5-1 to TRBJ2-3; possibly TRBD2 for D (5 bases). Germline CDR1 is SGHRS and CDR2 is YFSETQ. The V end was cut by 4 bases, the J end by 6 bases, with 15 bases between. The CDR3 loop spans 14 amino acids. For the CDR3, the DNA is TGCGCCAGCAGCAACCAGGAGGTGTCTGATACGCAGTATTTT. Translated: CASSNQEVSDTQYF.

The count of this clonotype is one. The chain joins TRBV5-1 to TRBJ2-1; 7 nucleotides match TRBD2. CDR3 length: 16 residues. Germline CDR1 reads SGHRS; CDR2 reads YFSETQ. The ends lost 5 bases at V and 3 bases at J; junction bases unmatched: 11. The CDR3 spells CASSPVWAGDYNEQFF. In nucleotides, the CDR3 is TGCGCCAGCAGTCCAGTTTGGGCGGGAGACTACAATGAGCAGTTCTTC. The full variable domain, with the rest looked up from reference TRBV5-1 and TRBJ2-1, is KAGVTQTPRYLIKTRGQQVTLSCSPISGHRSVSWYQQTPGQGLQFLFEYFSETQRNKGNFPGRFSGRQFSNSRSEMNVSTLELGDSALYLCASSPVWAGDYNEQFFGPGTRLTVL.

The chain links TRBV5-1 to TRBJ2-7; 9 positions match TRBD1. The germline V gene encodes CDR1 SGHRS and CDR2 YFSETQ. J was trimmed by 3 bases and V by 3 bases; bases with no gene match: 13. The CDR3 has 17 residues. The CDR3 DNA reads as TGCGCCAGCAGCTCCGGGACAGGGTTCTCCCCTTACTACGAGCAGTACTTC. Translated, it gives CASSSGTGFSPYYEQYF.

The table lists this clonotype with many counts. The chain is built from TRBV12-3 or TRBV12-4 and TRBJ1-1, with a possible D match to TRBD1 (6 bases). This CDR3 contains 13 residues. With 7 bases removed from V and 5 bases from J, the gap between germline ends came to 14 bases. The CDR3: CASTSTGFTEAFF. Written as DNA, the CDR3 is TGTGCCAGCACCTCTACAGGGTTTACTGAAGCTTTCTTT.

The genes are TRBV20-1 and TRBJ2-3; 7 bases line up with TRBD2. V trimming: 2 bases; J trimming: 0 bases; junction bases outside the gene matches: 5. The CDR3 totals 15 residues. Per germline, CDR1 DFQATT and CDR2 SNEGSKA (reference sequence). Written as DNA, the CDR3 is TGCAGTGCTAGAAGGCCTAGCGGCAGCACAGATACGCAGTATTTT. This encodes CSARRPSGSTDTQYF.

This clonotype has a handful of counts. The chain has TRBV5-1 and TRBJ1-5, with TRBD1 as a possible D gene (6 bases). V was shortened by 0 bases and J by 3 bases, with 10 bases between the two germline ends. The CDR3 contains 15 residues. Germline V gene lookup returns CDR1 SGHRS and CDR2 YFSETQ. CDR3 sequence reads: CASSLGQATNQPQHF. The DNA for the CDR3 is TGCGCCAGCAGCTTGGGACAGGCCACCAATCAGCCCCAGCATTTT.

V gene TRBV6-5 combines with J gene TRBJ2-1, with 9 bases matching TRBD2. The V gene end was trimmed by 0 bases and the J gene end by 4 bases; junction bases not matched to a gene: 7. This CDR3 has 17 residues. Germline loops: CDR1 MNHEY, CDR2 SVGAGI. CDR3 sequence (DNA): TGTGCCAGCAGTTACTCGATTAGCGGGGGCCGATACAATGAGCAGTTCTTC. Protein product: CASSYSISGGRYNEQFF.

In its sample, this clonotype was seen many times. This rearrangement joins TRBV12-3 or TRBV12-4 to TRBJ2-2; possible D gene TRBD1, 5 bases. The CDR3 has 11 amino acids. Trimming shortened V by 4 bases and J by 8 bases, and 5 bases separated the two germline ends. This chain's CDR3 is CASSYRGELFF. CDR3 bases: TGTGCCAGCAGTTACAGGGGGGAGCTGTTTTTT.

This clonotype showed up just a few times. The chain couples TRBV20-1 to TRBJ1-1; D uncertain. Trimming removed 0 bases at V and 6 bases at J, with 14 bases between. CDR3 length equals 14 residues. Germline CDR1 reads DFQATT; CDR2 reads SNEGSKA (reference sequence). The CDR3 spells CSARDRAVQAEAFF. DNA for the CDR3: TGCAGTGCTAGAGATCGGGCCGTCCAGGCTGAAGCTTTCTTT.

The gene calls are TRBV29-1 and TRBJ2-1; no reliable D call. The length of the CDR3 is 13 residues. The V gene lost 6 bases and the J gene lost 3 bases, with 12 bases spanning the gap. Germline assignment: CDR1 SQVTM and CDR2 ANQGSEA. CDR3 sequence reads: CSVTTIGYNEQFF. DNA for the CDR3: TGCAGCGTCACAACCATCGGCTACAATGAGCAGTTCTTC.

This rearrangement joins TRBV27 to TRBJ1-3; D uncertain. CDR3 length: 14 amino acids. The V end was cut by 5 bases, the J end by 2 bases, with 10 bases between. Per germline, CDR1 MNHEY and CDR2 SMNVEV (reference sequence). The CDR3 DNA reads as TGTGCCAGCAGTGACGCTTCGGCTGGAAACACCATATATTTT. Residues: CASSDASAGNTIYF.